This entry is about one T cell receptor (beta chain). TCRdb's table, derived via immunoSEQ multiplex PCR, lists solely in-frame clones and lacks some. The profile shows around 300,000 clones, around 90% of them singletons. The data belong to a study of blood T cell repertoires in COVID-19. Background on the study: Specimens from acute and convalescent COVID-19 originated in the United States, Italy and Spain.

The CDR3 runs 18 residues. Germline-derived CDR1 and CDR2 are SGHKS and YYEKEE (reference sequence). With 1 base clipped from V and 2 bases from J, the junction kept 7 bases outside the gene matches. Enrollees, about 18 to 89 years old, lived in 24 US areas. Before being deemed recovered, Cohort 3 donors had two negative PCRs, clearance, or symptom resolution. The chain links TRBV5-5 to TRBJ2-2; 11 bases line up with TRBD1. The origin of this receptor is a woman in her 40s who had recovered from COVID-19. The sequencing sample was made of PBMCs or T cells enriched from blood (not recorded which). In nucleotides, the CDR3 is TGTGCCAGCAGCTTGTGGATGTGGACAGGGGGCAACACCGGGGAGCTGTTTTTT. It yields the protein CASSLWMWTGGNTGELFF.